This TCR beta chain was profiled in a study of T cell responses to AZD1222 COVID-19 vaccine. About the research overall: Samples with a second dose at about 4 or about 12 weeks were pooled together.

Germline CDR1 MDHEN, CDR2 SYDVKM. The CDR3 totals 16 residues. Losses at the gene ends were 3 bases for V and 8 bases for J; bases not matched to a gene: 11. In the case of this clone: Its cognate antigen is unknown.

Study-wide results and caveats: With dominance at 160-218 and 743-854, vaccine-associated CD4 TCRs spanned spike. The peak T cell response came first, and repertoires were sampled only after it. White British donors predominated, females outnumbered males, and clonal diversity was possibly underestimated.

TCRdb's table, derived via immunoSEQ multiplex PCR, lists solely in-frame clones and lacks some. In the table there are more than 100,000 clones, about 92% of which are singletons. Sequencing was performed on peripheral blood, taken on day 0 of AZD1222 vaccination. This clonotype was sampled from an adult in good health. The chain has TRBV28 and TRBJ2-1, with 9 nucleotides matching TRBD2. The CDR3 sequence: CASSLGAASGKHEQFF. The CDR3 DNA follows: TGTGCCAGCAGTTTGGGGGCGGCTAGCGGGAAACATGAGCAGTTCTTC.